The 13 T cell receptor beta chains below come from one sample, sequenced in a study of shared clonotypes between healthy human individuals. Here immunoSEQ multiplex PCR was the method, and the copy in TCRdb shows in-frame clones only, minus some. Of hundreds of thousands of clones in the sample, 90% to 96% were seen once. Input material: naive CD4+ T cells sorted from blood. Subset given: CD45RA+ positively selected. The origin of the receptors is a woman under 40 in good health.

This clone appeared a single time. J is TRBJ1-2 and V is TRBV5-4; no definite D call. V was shortened by 0 bases and J by 5 bases, with 14 bases between the two germline ends. The CDR3 is 15 residues long. Germline assignment: CDR1 SGHNT and CDR2 YYREEE (reference sequence). CDR3 in amino acids: CASSLDGRVSYGYTF. In nucleotides, the CDR3 is TGTGCCAGCAGCTTGGATGGTCGGGTATCATATGGCTACACCTTC.

This clone came up once. V gene TRBV7-9 combines with J gene TRBJ2-7, with no clear D. Looked up from germline, CDR1 is SEHNR and CDR2 is FQNEAQ (reference sequence). CDR3 length: 12 residues. The V end lost 5 bases, the J end lost 3 bases, and 8 bases lay between the germline ends. The CDR3 region has the DNA TGTGCCAGCAGCCCTGACTTCTACGAGCAGTACTTC. As protein: CASSPDFYEQYF.

The chain combines TRBV7-6 with TRBJ1-1; the D gene is possibly TRBD1 (5 bases). CDR1 SGHVS and CDR2 FNYEAQ come from the germline V gene. This CDR3 comprises 15 residues. Trimming shortened V by 5 bases and J by 2 bases, and 15 bases separated the two germline ends. CDR3 sequence reads: CASSLTTVTNTEAFF. The CDR3 DNA sequence: TGTGCCAGCAGCCTAACGACAGTCACAAACACTGAAGCTTTCTTT.

The chain couples TRBV28 to TRBJ1-1; D is unresolved. The V gene's germline CDR1 is MDHEN and CDR2 SYDVKM. The CDR3 is 13 amino acids. Trimming shortened V by 7 bases and J by 1 base, and 10 bases separated the two germline ends. Here the CDR3 reads CASTFGGNTEAFF. The CDR3 DNA reads as TGTGCCAGCACCTTCGGTGGGAACACTGAAGCTTTCTTT.

J is TRBJ1-2 and V is TRBV5-1; D unresolved. V was pared by 4 bases and J by 2 bases, with 12 bases between. The CDR3 extends over 14 amino acids. CDR1 and CDR2 (germline): SGHRS, YFSETQ. The DNA for the CDR3 is TGCGCCAGCAGCGGGAATGGCCCCAACTATGGCTACACCTTC. This translates into CASSGNGPNYGYTF.

The V and J genes are TRBV11-3 and TRBJ2-3, with TRBD2 as a possible D gene (5 bases). Deletions cut 1 base from V and 2 bases from J, with 10 bases between. Germline V gene sequence: CDR1 SGHNT, CDR2 YENEEA. This CDR3 is 15 amino acids long. The CDR3 sequence is CASSLVSGSTDTQYF. The DNA of the CDR3 is TGTGCCAGCAGCTTAGTATCGGGGTCCACAGATACGCAGTATTTT. The whole variable domain, filled in from reference TRBV11-3 and TRBJ2-3, reads EAGVVQSPRYKIIEKKQPVAFWCNPISGHNTLYWYLQNLGQGPELLIRYENEEAVDDSQLPKDRFSAERLKGVDSTLKIQPAELGDSAVYLCASSLVSGSTDTQYFGPGTRLTVL.

J is TRBJ1-2 and V is TRBV5-1; 10 positions agree with TRBD1. The CDR3 is made up of 16 amino acids. Germline CDR1 is SGHRS and CDR2 is YFSETQ. Trimming removed 0 bases from V and 3 bases from J; junction bases left unmatched: 5. The CDR3 loop reads CASSLASGTGDYGYTF. In DNA, the CDR3 is TGCGCCAGCAGCTTGGCTTCCGGGACAGGGGACTATGGCTACACCTTC.

The chain is built from TRBV4-1 and TRBJ1-2; no definite D call. V was pared by 3 bases and J by 10 bases, with 21 bases between. The CDR3 runs to 15 residues. Per the germline V gene, CDR1 is MGHRA and CDR2 is YSYEKL. Here the CDR3 reads CASSQLKGADGLYTF. In DNA form, the CDR3 reads TGCGCCAGCAGCCAGCTGAAGGGAGCAGACGGACTCTACACCTTC.

As to this clone: Other nucleotide sequences in the sample specify the same CDR3. The genes are TRBV5-1 and TRBJ2-5; D uncertain. The CDR3 consists of 11 residues. Looked up from germline, CDR1 is SGHRS and CDR2 is YFSETQ. The V and J ends lost 4 bases and 2 bases respectively, with 3 bases between them. In nucleotides, the CDR3 is TGCGCCAGCAGCGTACAAGAGACCCAGTACTTC. Its translation: CASSVQETQYF.

The chain has TRBV2 and TRBJ2-2; 9 bases map to TRBD1. The J segment lost 0 bases and the V segment lost 6 bases, leaving 2 bases of the junction unmatched. The CDR3 is 15 residues long. Looked up from germline, CDR1 is SNHLY and CDR2 is FYNNEI. The CDR3 loop reads CASRRDRANTGELFF. CDR3 DNA: TGTGCCAGCAGGAGGGACAGGGCGAACACCGGGGAGCTGTTTTTT.

V is TRBV27 and J is TRBJ2-7; tentatively, D is TRBD1 (6 bases). The CDR3 length is 15 residues. Germline CDR1 reads MNHEY; CDR2 reads SMNVEV (reference sequence). V shed 6 bases and J shed 0 bases, with 15 bases lying between them. The CDR3 region is CASSPDSTSSYEQYF. The CDR3, as DNA: TGTGCCAGCAGCCCGGACAGTACGAGCTCCTACGAGCAGTACTTC.

This chain links TRBV27 with TRBJ2-3; 8 nucleotides line up with TRBD2. The junction had 9 bases not matched to a gene; V was cut back by 1 base and J by 6 bases. The CDR3 is made up of 16 amino acids. CDR1 is MNHEY and CDR2 is SMNVEV in the germline V gene (reference sequence). CDR3 region: CASSLFGRALGDTQYF. CDR3 sequence (DNA): TGTGCCAGCAGTTTATTCGGGAGGGCCCTCGGCGATACGCAGTATTTT.

This chain uses TRBV6-6 with TRBJ1-3; D is ambiguous. V lost 0 bases, J lost 1 base, and 10 bases lay in between. Germline loops: CDR1 MNHNY, CDR2 SVGAGI (reference sequence). This CDR3 has 16 residues. The CDR3 nucleotides are TGTGCCAGCAGTTACTCGCGGGTCCAGTCTGGAAACACCATATATTTT. This translates into CASSYSRVQSGNTIYF.